Listed below are T cell receptor beta chains from one sample, sequenced in a study of T cells after yellow fever vaccination. TCRdb reanalysed the 5' RACE reads using MiXCR and keeps one entry per CDR3 protein. The sample yields around 310,000 distinct CDR3 sequences, over 8% seen once. This material consisted of PBMCs, taken on the day of the first yellow fever vaccination. These receptors all come from a man aged 18 to 35 who received the YFV17D yellow fever vaccine. Each CDR3 is given with its conserved first and last residue. D genes are given only for firm matches. Where a row states a size, it is once, few, many or the class of an expanded clone; other rows omit it.

clone_size: few; j_call: TRBJ2-3; d_call: NA; v_call: TRBV5-1; cdr3_nt: TGCGCCAGCAGCTTGGCGGCTAGCTCTACAGATACGCAGTATTTT; cdr3_aa: CASSLAASSTDTQYF
clone_size: few; j_call: TRBJ2-7; d_call: TRBD1; v_call: TRBV5-6; cdr3_nt: TGTGCCAGCAGCTTCCGGGACAGGACCTACGAGCAGTACTTC; cdr3_aa: CASSFRDRTYEQYF
clone_size: NA; j_call: TRBJ2-1; d_call: TRBD2; v_call: TRBV24-1; cdr3_nt: TGTGCCACCAGTGACCCTAGCGGGGGGGCCCAGGAGCAGTTCTTC; cdr3_aa: CATSDPSGGAQEQFF
clone_size: many; j_call: TRBJ2-1; d_call: TRBD1; v_call: TRBV6-6; cdr3_nt: TGTGCCAGCTCCACAGGGGAATACAATGAGCAGTTCTTC; cdr3_aa: CASSTGEYNEQFF
clone_size: many; j_call: TRBJ1-4; d_call: NA; v_call: TRBV6-2/TRBV6-3; cdr3_nt: TGTGCCAGCAGTGACTCGGGAAAACTGTTTTTT; cdr3_aa: CASSDSGKLFF
clone_size: many; j_call: TRBJ1-1; d_call: NA; v_call: TRBV4-3; cdr3_nt: TGCGCCAGCAGCCAAGAAGTAGCCGAGATGAACACTGAAGCTTTCTTT; cdr3_aa: CASSQEVAEMNTEAFF
clone_size: many; j_call: TRBJ1-2; d_call: NA; v_call: TRBV5-4; cdr3_nt: TGTGCCAGCAGCCCCCTAGCCACAGCGGCCCCAGACTCCACCTTC; cdr3_aa: CASSPLATAAPDSTF
clone_size: NA; j_call: TRBJ2-2; d_call: NA; v_call: TRBV10-3; cdr3_nt: TGTGCCATCAGGATGGCGGGGGCGGGCACCGGGGAGCTGTTTTTT; cdr3_aa: CAIRMAGAGTGELFF
clone_size: NA; j_call: TRBJ1-2; d_call: NA; v_call: TRBV24-1; cdr3_nt: TGTGCCACCAGTGATAACTATGGCTACACCTTC; cdr3_aa: CATSDNYGYTF
clone_size: many; j_call: TRBJ1-5; d_call: NA; v_call: TRBV6-6; cdr3_nt: TGTGCCAGCAGACCTAACTGGCAGCCCCAGCATTTT; cdr3_aa: CASRPNWQPQHF
clone_size: few; j_call: TRBJ1-3; d_call: NA; v_call: TRBV5-1; cdr3_nt: TGCGCCAGCAGCACTGGTGGGGTCTTAGCTGGAAACACCATATATTTT; cdr3_aa: CASSTGGVLAGNTIYF
clone_size: NA; j_call: TRBJ1-3; d_call: NA; v_call: TRBV4-3; cdr3_nt: TGCGCCAGCAGCCAAGAACCATGGGCCCTCTCTGGAAACACCATATATTTT; cdr3_aa: CASSQEPWALSGNTIYF
clone_size: few; j_call: TRBJ1-2; d_call: TRBD1; v_call: TRBV7-2; cdr3_nt: TGTGCCAGCAGCCCCCCGGGCACAGGGGTTCTCTATGGCTACACCTTC; cdr3_aa: CASSPPGTGVLYGYTF
clone_size: few; j_call: TRBJ1-1; d_call: TRBD1; v_call: TRBV6-5; cdr3_nt: TGTGCCAGCAGTTACGGTAGACAAACAGGGGGCAGGAACACTGAAGCTTTCTTT; cdr3_aa: CASSYGRQTGGRNTEAFF
clone_size: few; j_call: TRBJ2-2; d_call: NA; v_call: TRBV4-3; cdr3_nt: TGCGCCAGCAGCCAACCCACCGGGTCCGTCACCGGGGAGCTGTTTTTT; cdr3_aa: CASSQPTGSVTGELFF
clone_size: few; j_call: TRBJ2-7; d_call: TRBD1; v_call: TRBV20-1; cdr3_nt: TGCAGTGCTACCGCCGGGACAGGGTTCTACGAGCAGTACTTC; cdr3_aa: CSATAGTGFYEQYF
clone_size: many; j_call: TRBJ2-1; d_call: NA; v_call: TRBV6-5; cdr3_nt: TGTGCCAGCAGTTACTCACCGGGGGCCTACAATGAGCAGTTCTTC; cdr3_aa: CASSYSPGAYNEQFF
clone_size: NA; j_call: TRBJ2-3; d_call: NA; v_call: TRBV6-1; cdr3_nt: TGTGCCAGCAGCCTCAAAGCGGGACACACAGATACGCAGTATTTT; cdr3_aa: CASSLKAGHTDTQYF